This TCR beta chain was recovered during a study of blood T cell repertoires in COVID-19. For the study at large: Sites across the United States, Italy and Spain contributed samples from acute and convalescent COVID-19. T cells, B-cell-depleted T cells, or PBMCs provided the cDNA or gDNA that served as material.

The germline V gene has CDR1 LGHNA and CDR2 YSLEER. CDR3 length: 16 amino acids. The V segment lost 2 bases and the J segment 8 bases; nucleotides outside the gene matches: 7. In the source study's methods: It was from reference gene primer amplification that nucleated cell counts were estimated. Sequencing was performed with immunoSEQ multiplex PCR; in TCRdb, only in-frame clones are kept and a portion is missing. V and J calls and clone size are those listed in that table; D and trimming were worked out from the DNA. The sample includes fewer than 150,000 clones, roughly 85% of them seen just once.

This receptor was obtained from a human donor in a cohort sampled during active COVID-19. The V and J genes are TRBV4-3 and TRBJ2-3; 13 bases are shared with TRBD2. The sample comprised peripheral blood. CDR3 nucleotides: TGCGCCAGCAGCCAAACTGGACTAGCGGGAGAGGTTACGCAGTATTTT. Translation: CASSQTGLAGEVTQYF.